The 30 T cell receptor beta chains below all came from one sample that was sequenced in a study of blood T cells in healthy people across ages. Through a sample-barcoded 5' primer and a J-beta primer mix, a second PCR was run for roughly 7 to 12 cycles. TCRdb fed the 5' RACE reads into MiXCR, producing one record per CDR3 protein. The repertoire holds some 800,000 distinct CDR3 sequences, with 20% to 25% as singletons. The data also belong to a second study, concerning T cells of mothers and their children.

Sequences were obtained from blood. Source of these receptors: a boy younger than 18 in good health.

This clonotype was seen a handful of times. The chain links TRBV29-1 to TRBJ2-2; a weak D match, TRBD2 (6 bases). This CDR3 contains 14 residues. V was clipped by 6 bases and J by 5 bases, with 16 bases between them. CDR1 is SQVTM, CDR2 ANQGSEA, per germline. CDR3 amino acids: CSVKLALETGELFF. CDR3 sequence (DNA): TGCAGCGTAAAACTAGCCCTAGAGACCGGGGAGCTGTTTTTT.

This clonotype has only a few counts. V usage is TRBV4-2 and J usage is TRBJ2-1; 11 bases are shared with TRBD2. The J call may be mistaken, given a closer DNA end match to TRBJ2-7. CDR1 and CDR2 from the germline V gene are LGHNA and YNFKEQ. This CDR3 has 16 residues. This chain's CDR3 is CASSQELAGETYEQYF. The CDR3, as DNA: TGTGCCAGCAGCCAAGAACTAGCGGGAGAAACCTACGAGCAGTACTTC.

This clonotype was detected a few times. The chain couples TRBV12-3 or TRBV12-4 to TRBJ2-5, with D unclear. The CDR3 runs 11 residues. With 8 bases removed from V and 4 bases from J, the gap between germline ends came to 8 bases. For the CDR3, the DNA is TGTGCCAGCGAGTACGGAGAGACCCAGTACTTC. Translated: CASEYGETQYF.

This clonotype was observed at least ten times. This chain connects TRBV29-1 to TRBJ2-7; 9 positions agree with TRBD1. V was pared by 4 bases and J by 3 bases, with 1 base of the junction left unmatched. This CDR3 region has 12 residues. Per the germline V gene, CDR1 is SQVTM and CDR2 is ANQGSEA. The CDR3 region is CSVATGGYEQYF. In DNA form, the CDR3 reads TGCAGCGTTGCGACAGGGGGCTACGAGCAGTACTTC.

The chain uses TRBV7-2 and TRBJ2-7; 9 nucleotides match TRBD1. The germline CDR1 and CDR2 sequences are SGHTA and FQGNSA. The CDR3 totals 14 residues. V lost 6 bases, J lost 6 bases, and 9 bases stayed unmatched. CDR3 in amino acids: CASRRTGANLEQYF. The CDR3 DNA is TGTGCCAGCAGACGGACAGGGGCCAACCTCGAGCAGTACTTC.

The chain combines TRBV25-1 with TRBJ2-2; D possibly uses TRBD1 or TRBD2 (5 bases each). The CDR3 runs 14 residues. V lost 3 bases to trimming and J lost 4 bases, with 9 bases between them. Germline V gene lookup returns CDR1 MGHDK and CDR2 SYGVNS. This chain's CDR3 is CASSERGSTGELFF. The CDR3, as DNA: TGTGCCAGCAGTGAGAGGGGAAGCACCGGGGAGCTGTTTTTT.

The chain links TRBV6-1 to TRBJ1-4; D unresolved. CDR1 is MNHNS and CDR2 is SASEGT in the germline V gene. CDR3 length: 16 residues. Trimming pared 3 bases from V and 0 bases from J, leaving 11 bases between. The CDR3 spells CASSERNLATNEKLFF. The CDR3 DNA follows: TGTGCCAGCAGTGAGCGGAACCTCGCAACTAATGAAAAACTGTTTTTT.

The chain has TRBV4-1 and TRBJ2-5, with 7 positions matching TRBD1. The J call may be mistaken, given a closer DNA end match to TRBJ2-7. The length of the CDR3 is 14 residues. CDR1 is MGHRA and CDR2 is YSYEKL in the germline V gene. CDR3 sequence reads: CASSPPDRDNEQYF. CDR3 bases: TGCGCCAGCAGCCCACCTGACAGGGACAACGAGCAGTACTTC.

A single count supports this clonotype. V and J are TRBV28 and TRBJ2-7, with 9 positions matching TRBD2. The CDR3 runs 16 residues. Germline CDR1 reads MDHEN; CDR2 reads SYDVKM. J lost 0 bases, V lost 5 bases, and 8 bases had no gene match. The CDR3 is CASSAGRLAVSYEQYF. DNA for the CDR3: TGTGCCAGCAGTGCCGGGAGACTAGCGGTCTCCTACGAGCAGTACTTC.

This clonotype has just a few counts. The chain employs TRBV7-9 and TRBJ2-2, with D unresolved. The CDR3 consists of 11 residues. Looked up from germline, CDR1 is SEHNR and CDR2 is FQNEAQ (reference sequence). V dropped 6 bases and J dropped 8 bases, with 7 bases sitting between them. The CDR3 DNA sequence: TGTGCCAGCAGTTCGCAGGGGGAGCTGTTTTTT. The encoded protein is CASSSQGELFF.

The chain uses TRBV5-1 and TRBJ2-2; D perhaps matches TRBD1 (6 bases). Germline CDR1 and CDR2: SGHRS and YFSETQ. The CDR3 has 15 residues. Trimming took 4 bases from V and 6 from J, leaving 16 bases between them. The CDR3: CASSPRQEVAGELFF. The CDR3 DNA reads as TGCGCCAGCAGCCCTCGACAGGAAGTCGCCGGGGAGCTGTTTTTT.

The table lists this clonotype with a few counts. The chain joins TRBV27 to TRBJ1-6; no definite D call. The germline V gene encodes CDR1 MNHEY and CDR2 SMNVEV (reference sequence). Trimming left V 7 bases short and J 5 bases short, with 12 bases between. This CDR3 has 14 amino acids. For the CDR3, the DNA is TGTGCCAGCAATTCTCGTCCACATAATTCACCCCTCCACTTT. Its protein is CASNSRPHNSPLHF.

V and J are TRBV11-2 and TRBJ2-1; 9 positions agree with TRBD2. The CDR3 runs to 15 residues. The trim removed 4 bases at V and 9 bases at J, leaving 10 bases unmatched. The germline V gene encodes CDR1 SGHAT and CDR2 FQNNGV. CDR3 DNA sequence: TGTGCCAGCAGCTCCCGGACTAGCGCGATGGGTGAGCAGTTCTTC. It is translated as CASSSRTSAMGEQFF.

This chain uses TRBV6-2 or TRBV6-3 with TRBJ2-7; 8 bases match TRBD2. The CDR3 is 18 residues long. Trimming removed 3 bases from V and 3 bases from J; junction bases left unmatched: 16. CDR1 and CDR2 (germline): MNHEY, SVGEGT. The CDR3 DNA reads TGTGCCAGCAGTTATGCTCTCCCGGGACTAGAACTGCGCTACGAGCAGTACTTC. Translation gives CASSYALPGLELRYEQYF.

This clonotype was picked up a small number of times. V usage is TRBV20-1 and J usage is TRBJ2-5; D is unclear. This CDR3 has 12 amino acids. Germline-derived CDR1 and CDR2 are DFQATT and SNEGSKA (reference sequence). Between the trimmed V and J ends, which lost 6 bases and 5 bases, there was a span of 13 bases. The CDR3 loop reads CSAPQSGETQYF. CDR3 coding DNA: TGCAGTGCCCCTCAATCCGGGGAGACCCAGTACTTC.

This chain's CDR3 is CSASESYEQYF. The CDR3 bases are TGCAGTGCTAGTGAGAGCTACGAGCAGTACTTC. The chain joins TRBV20-1 to TRBJ2-7; D gene uncertain. The CDR3 is 11 amino acids. Trimming removed 3 bases at V and 3 bases at J, with 6 bases between. Germline values: CDR1 DFQATT, CDR2 SNEGSKA (reference sequence).

This clonotype showed up just a few times. V and J are TRBV7-2 and TRBJ2-5; possibly TRBD1 or TRBD2 for D (5 bases each). The V end lost 0 bases, the J end lost 1 base, and 12 bases lay between the germline ends. Per germline, CDR1 SGHTA and CDR2 FQGNSA. CDR3 length: 16 residues. Here the CDR3 DNA reads TGTGCCAGCAGCTTAGCTGGAGTCGGGGCCCAAGAGACCCAGTACTTC. Protein sequence: CASSLAGVGAQETQYF. The whole variable domain, filled in from reference TRBV7-2 and TRBJ2-5, reads GAGVSQSPSNKVTEKGKDVELRCDPISGHTALYWYRQSLGQGLEFLIYFQGNSAPDKSGLPSDRFSAERTGGSVSTLTIQRTQQEDSAVYLCASSLAGVGAQETQYFGPGTRLLVL.

In this sample, this clonotype turned up many times. CDR3 region: CASSFYGQETQYF. CDR3 bases: TGCGCCAGCAGCTTTTACGGACAAGAGACCCAGTACTTC. The gene calls are TRBV5-1 and TRBJ2-5, with D uncertain. CDR3 size: 13 residues. Per germline, CDR1 SGHRS and CDR2 YFSETQ. Trimming left V 2 bases short and J 2 bases short, with 7 bases between.

This chain links TRBV24-1 with TRBJ1-5, with no clear D. The CDR3 runs 14 residues. V lost 4 bases and J lost 0, with 6 bases in between. Per germline, CDR1 KGHDR and CDR2 SFDVKD. The CDR3, as DNA: TGTGCCACCAGTGAGAACGATAGCAATCAGCCCCAGCATTTT. It codes for CATSENDSNQPQHF.

The chain is built from TRBV3-1 and TRBJ1-2; D ambiguous. This CDR3 spans 14 amino acids. V shed 1 base and J shed 0 bases, with 6 bases lying between them. Germline V CDR1 and CDR2: LGHDT, YNNKEL (reference sequence). This chain's CDR3 is CASSQGIPNYGYTF. CDR3 nucleotide sequence: TGTGCCAGCAGCCAAGGGATTCCTAACTATGGCTACACCTTC.

This clonotype was counted between two and nine times. The genes are TRBV7-2 and TRBJ2-3, with D tentatively TRBD2 (6 bases). The CDR3 has 15 residues. Trimming took 3 bases from V and 6 from J, leaving 16 bases between them. Looked up from germline, CDR1 is SGHTA and CDR2 is FQGNSA. CDR3 protein: CASSFRTKGSDTQYF. The CDR3 DNA reads TGTGCCAGCAGCTTTAGGACTAAAGGCTCGGATACGCAGTATTTT.

The chain joins TRBV7-9 to TRBJ2-7; the match to TRBD1 covers 8 bases. The germline V gene has CDR1 SEHNR and CDR2 FQNEAQ (reference sequence). Trimming removed 5 bases from V and 2 bases from J; junction bases left unmatched: 8. CDR3 length: 15 residues. The DNA for the CDR3 is TGTGCCAGCAGCACACCAGGGGGCTATACCTACGAGCAGTACTTC. This encodes CASSTPGGYTYEQYF.

This clonotype has only a few counts. The chain couples TRBV10-3 to TRBJ2-1; 15 bases agree with TRBD2. The CDR3 consists of 15 residues. The germline gives CDR1 ENHRY, CDR2 SYGVKD. Trimming took 3 bases from V and 13 from J; bases not matched to a gene: 7. CDR3 region: CAISDSGLAGGEQFF. CDR3 sequence (DNA): TGTGCCATCAGTGATAGTGGACTAGCGGGAGGGGAACAGTTCTTC.

The table lists this clonotype with a count of one. The rearrangement joins TRBV10-3 to TRBJ2-3; no reliable D call. Germline assignment: CDR1 ENHRY and CDR2 SYGVKD. The germline V and J ends were trimmed by 3 bases and 1 base, with 5 bases remaining between them. The CDR3 spans 13 residues. The CDR3 DNA reads as TGTGCCATCAGTGACCAGGGCACAGATACGCAGTATTTT. Translation gives CAISDQGTDTQYF.

This clonotype was observed a few times. The CDR3, as DNA: TGTGCCAGTAGTTTTAACAGGGGGGAGAACGGCTACACCTTC. This encodes CASSFNRGENGYTF. The chain carries TRBV19 and TRBJ1-2, with 8 positions matching TRBD1. The CDR3 loop spans 14 amino acids. Per the germline V gene, CDR1 is LNHDA and CDR2 is SQIVND (reference sequence). V gave up 5 bases and J gave up 8 bases; unmatched junction bases: 10.

This sequence joins TRBV11-1 and TRBJ2-5, with D maybe TRBD2 (5 bases). CDR3 size: 13 residues. Germline lookup yields CDR1 SGHAT and CDR2 FQDESV (reference sequence). V lost 5 bases and J lost 5, with 12 bases in between. CDR3 sequence reads: CASSRLERETQYF. CDR3 coding DNA: TGTGCCAGCAGCAGACTGGAGCGGGAGACCCAGTACTTC. The variable domain in full, completed from reference TRBV11-1 and TRBJ2-5, reads EAEVAQSPRYKITEKSQAVAFWCDPISGHATLYWYRQILGQGPELLVQFQDESVVDDSQLPKDRFSAERLKGVDSTLKIQPAELGDSAMYLCASSRLERETQYFGPGTRLLVL.

This sequence joins TRBV28 and TRBJ2-5; 11 bases map to TRBD2. The end of the DNA is better explained by TRBJ2-1, so the J call may be wrong. Germline V lookup: CDR1 MDHEN, CDR2 SYDVKM. This CDR3 contains 17 residues. The CDR3 region is CASSSIIKGLAGNEQFF. The CDR3 nucleotides are TGTGCCAGCAGTTCAATTATCAAAGGACTAGCGGGCAATGAGCAGTTCTTC.

This clonotype was picked up many times. The rearrangement joins TRBV27 to TRBJ2-7; D may be TRBD1 (6 bases). Looked up from germline, CDR1 is MNHEY and CDR2 is SMNVEV (reference sequence). This CDR3 is 13 amino acids long. V dropped 2 bases and J dropped 2 bases, with 7 bases sitting between them. The CDR3 region is CASSLNRAYEQYF. CDR3 DNA sequence: TGTGCCAGCAGTTTAAACAGGGCCTACGAGCAGTACTTC.

This clonotype was recorded at least ten times. V gene TRBV20-1 combines with J gene TRBJ2-7, with D perhaps matching TRBD1 (5 bases). The V gene's germline CDR1 is DFQATT and CDR2 SNEGSKA (reference sequence). Deletions cut 2 bases from V and 2 bases from J, with 10 bases between. The CDR3 runs to 13 residues. For the CDR3, the DNA is TGCAGTGCTAGAAGGGGCACCACCTACGAGCAGTACTTC. This encodes CSARRGTTYEQYF.

This sequence joins TRBV28 and TRBJ2-7; 10 bases are shared with TRBD2. The V segment lost 2 bases and the J segment 5 bases; nucleotides outside the gene matches: 6. The CDR3 loop spans 15 amino acids. Germline V gene sequence: CDR1 MDHEN, CDR2 SYDVKM. Written as DNA, the CDR3 is TGTGCCAGCAGTTTAGGAGGACTAGCGGAAGACGAGCAGTACTTC. Translating it yields CASSLGGLAEDEQYF.